This TCR beta chain is from a study of OX40 agonist ivuxolimab in advanced cancers. Overall study results and limits: Some of the nonresponding patients also showed low levels of normalized T-cell clonal expansion.

The CDR3 sequence is 12 residues long. CDR1 and CDR2 (germline): SNHLY, FYNNEI. Trimming shortened V by 3 bases and J by 5 bases, and 8 bases separated the two germline ends. Of note for this clone: The target antigen is unknown.

Assay: immunoSEQ multiplex PCR; the TCRdb copy retains only in-frame clones and omits some. The table has around 100,000 clones, 85% to 95% seen once. Sampling times: baseline, cycle 4 day 1, cycle 7 day 1. The chain links TRBV2 to TRBJ2-7; possibly TRBD1 for D (6 bases). The sample was CD4+ or CD8+ T cells sorted from blood, taken in a trial of the OX40 agonist ivuxolimab. This clonotype was obtained from an adult with an advanced solid tumor such as melanoma, head and neck, liver or kidney cancer. The CDR3 region is CASSDRGNEQYF. Written as DNA, the CDR3 is TGTGCCAGCAGTGATAGGGGGAACGAGCAGTACTTC.